This T cell receptor (beta chain) derives from a study of control samples from healthy donors and cancer patients. CDR3 length: 15 residues. Unmatched junction bases numbered 8, after V lost 5 bases and J lost 1 base. From germline, CDR1 is SGHKS and CDR2 YYEKEE (reference sequence). Sequencing used immunoSEQ multiplex PCR; TCRdb keeps in-frame clones, though not all of them. The sample shows about 130,000 clones, 80% to 95% of them seen only once. The source is a man younger than 35 in good health. The V gene is TRBV5-5, the J gene TRBJ1-2; 7 bases align to TRBD1. Sequencing input: blood. The CDR3 reads CASRISTGNNYGYTF. Written as DNA, the CDR3 is TGTGCCAGCAGAATTTCGACAGGGAATAACTATGGCTACACCTTC.